One sample yielded the 8 T cell receptor beta chains listed below, sequenced in a study of CD8 T cells in Susac syndrome. Reverse transcription of about 0.5 to 1 ug RNA used random hexamers. TCRdb re-called the immunoSEQ multiplex PCR reads with MiXCR, one entry per CDR3 protein. The data show 100,000 to 150,000 distinct CDR3 sequences, 80% to 85% seen once. The sample taken for sequencing was CD8+ T cells from PBMCs. The receptors come from a human donor with multiple sclerosis.

This chain joins TRBV27 and TRBJ2-1, with a tentative D call TRBD2 (5 bases). The ends were cut back, 2 bases at V and 4 bases at J, with 15 bases in the middle. The CDR3 is made up of 16 amino acids. Germline CDR1 and CDR2: MNHEY and SMNVEV (reference sequence). The CDR3 sequence: CASSLRFDYLYNEQFF. CDR3 nucleotide sequence: TGTGCCAGCAGTTTAAGGTTCGACTATCTGTACAATGAGCAGTTCTTC.

Here the CDR3 reads CASSATFRTGTEAFF. The CDR3 coding sequence is TGTGCCAGCAGCGCAACGTTCCGGACAGGGACTGAAGCTTTCTTT. The chain recombines TRBV9 with TRBJ1-1, with 8 bases matching TRBD1. The CDR3 sequence is 15 residues long. Germline CDR1 reads SGDLS; CDR2 reads YYNGEE. The J segment lost 5 bases and the V segment lost 3 bases, leaving 9 bases of the junction unmatched. The full variable domain, in which reference TRBV9 and TRBJ1-1 provide the parts outside the CDR3, is DSGVTQTPKHLITATGQRVTLRCSPRSGDLSVYWYQQSLDQGLQFLIQYYNGEERAKGNILERFSAQQFPDLHSELNLSSLELGDSALYFCASSATFRTGTEAFFGQGTRLTVV.

The V and J genes are TRBV9 and TRBJ1-1; D uncertain. V was shortened by 3 bases and J by 5 bases, with 17 bases between the two germline ends. The CDR3 length is 15 residues. Germline-derived CDR1 and CDR2 are SGDLS and YYNGEE. The chain's CDR3 is CASSAVRGLGTEAFF. The CDR3 DNA follows: TGTGCCAGCAGCGCCGTTCGGGGTTTGGGGACTGAAGCTTTCTTT.

V and J are TRBV12-3 or TRBV12-4 and TRBJ2-1; TRBD2 agrees at 8 bases. The CDR3 length is 13 residues. Trimming cost V 1 base and J 10 bases; bases outside gene matches: 3. For the CDR3, the DNA is TGTGCCAGCAGTTTAGGGAGACTAGCGGAGCAGTTCTTC. Protein sequence: CASSLGRLAEQFF.

The chain links TRBV4-1 to TRBJ1-2, with D perhaps TRBD1 (5 bases). This CDR3 comprises 15 residues. Germline V gives CDR1 MGHRA, CDR2 YSYEKL. The V and J ends lost 1 base and 2 bases respectively, with 11 bases between them. The CDR3 nucleotides read TGCGCCAGCAGCCAAGCGGGACTGTCGAACTATGGCTACACCTTC. Its protein product is CASSQAGLSNYGYTF.

The rearrangement links TRBV4-1 to TRBJ2-7; D gene uncertain. Trimming shortened V by 2 bases and J by 0 bases, and 14 bases separated the two germline ends. The CDR3 consists of 16 residues. The V gene's germline CDR1 is MGHRA and CDR2 YSYEKL. The CDR3, as DNA: TGCGCCAGCAGCCAAATCCCGGACGCTGCCTCCTACGAGCAGTACTTC. Translated, it gives CASSQIPDAASYEQYF.

The chain couples TRBV30 to TRBJ1-5; D unclear. From germline, CDR1 is GTSNPN and CDR2 SVGIG (reference sequence). The CDR3 has 14 amino acids. Trimming removed 2 bases at V and 0 bases at J, with 8 bases between. The CDR3 is CAWSQDGSNQPQHF. In nucleotides, the CDR3 is TGTGCCTGGAGTCAGGACGGTAGCAATCAGCCCCAGCATTTT.

The V call is TRBV4-1, the J call TRBJ1-4, with a tentative D call TRBD1 (5 bases). The length of the CDR3 is 16 residues. V was pared by 4 bases and J by 1 base, with 13 bases between. Germline V gene lookup returns CDR1 MGHRA and CDR2 YSYEKL. CDR3 in DNA: TGCGCCAGCAGCCCGCTGCCCCAGGGAACTAATGAAAAACTGTTTTTT. Translation gives CASSPLPQGTNEKLFF.